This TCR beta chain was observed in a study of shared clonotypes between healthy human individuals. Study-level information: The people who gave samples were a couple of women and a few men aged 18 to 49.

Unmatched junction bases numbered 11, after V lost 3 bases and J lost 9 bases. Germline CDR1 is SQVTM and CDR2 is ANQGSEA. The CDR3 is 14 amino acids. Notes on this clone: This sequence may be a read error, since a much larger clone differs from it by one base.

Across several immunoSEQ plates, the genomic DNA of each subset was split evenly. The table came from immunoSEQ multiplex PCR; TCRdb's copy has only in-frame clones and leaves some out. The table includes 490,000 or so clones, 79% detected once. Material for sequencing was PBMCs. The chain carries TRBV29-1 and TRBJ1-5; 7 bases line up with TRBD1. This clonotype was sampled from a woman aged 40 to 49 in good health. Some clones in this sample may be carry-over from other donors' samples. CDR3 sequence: CSVDRTGPLRPQHF. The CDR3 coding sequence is TGCAGCGTTGATAGGACAGGTCCCCTGCGGCCCCAGCATTTT.